The rows below give T cell receptor beta chains drawn from one sample of a study of OX40 agonist ivuxolimab in advanced cancers. This table comes from immunoSEQ multiplex PCR, and its TCRdb copy is limited to in-frame clones, with some not included. The sample consists of 20,000 or so clones, more than 75% of them appearing once. The specimen was CD4+ or CD8+ T cells sorted from blood, collected in a trial of the OX40 agonist ivuxolimab. Source of these receptors: an adult with an advanced solid tumor such as melanoma, head and neck, liver or kidney cancer. CDR3s include the opening cysteine and the closing phenylalanine or tryptophan. D genes are given only for firm matches. Expanded clones get a size class; other rows say once, few or many, or leave the size out.

j_call	d_call	clone_size	v_call	cdr3_aa	cdr3_nt
TRBJ1-4	NA	NA	TRBV7-8	CASSLVITNEKLFF	TGTGCCAGCAGCTTAGTTATCACTAATGAAAAACTGTTTTTT
TRBJ2-7	TRBD1	NA	TRBV30	CAWREQGAKEQYF	TGTGCCTGGAGGGAACAGGGGGCGAAGGAGCAGTACTTC
TRBJ1-2	NA	NA	TRBV5-6	CASSLDRYLANYGYTF	TGTGCCAGCAGCTTGGATAGATACCTAGCTAACTATGGCTACACCTTC
TRBJ2-7	TRBD1	many	TRBV7-8	CASSEGQGPSYEQYF	TGTGCCAGCAGCGAAGGACAGGGACCATCCTACGAGCAGTACTTC
TRBJ1-2	NA	NA	TRBV7-2	CASSLNPGGVGYTF	TGTGCCAGCAGCCTCAACCCAGGAGGGGTAGGCTACACCTTC
TRBJ1-1	TRBD1	NA	TRBV7-6	CASSLAGTANTEAFF	TGTGCCAGCAGCTTAGCCGGGACAGCGAACACTGAAGCTTTCTTT
TRBJ2-2	NA	NA	TRBV6-6	CASSYSYGELFF	TGTGCCAGCAGTTACTCGTACGGGGAGCTGTTTTTT
TRBJ2-7	NA	NA	TRBV4-1	CASSQEGSRARIDEQYF	TGCGCCAGCAGCCAAGAAGGGAGCCGGGCCAGAATAGACGAGCAGTACTTC
TRBJ1-6	NA	NA	TRBV6-6	CASSYSNSPLHF	TGTGCCAGCAGTTACTCCAATTCACCCCTCCACTTT
TRBJ2-5	TRBD2	NA	TRBV11-2	CASNLYTSGALETQYF	TGTGCCAGCAACCTTTACACTAGCGGGGCTTTAGAGACCCAGTACTTC
TRBJ2-2	NA	few	TRBV5-1	CASSLTSGTYIGELFF	TGCGCCAGCAGCTTGACTTCCGGGACCTACATCGGGGAGCTGTTTTTT
TRBJ2-3	TRBD1	NA	TRBV6-1	CASSEPGQDLTDTQYF	TGTGCCAGCAGTGAACCGGGACAGGACCTCACAGATACGCAGTATTTT
TRBJ2-7	NA	NA	TRBV10-3	CAISEPTRQAYEQYF	TGTGCCATCAGTGAGCCTACGCGACAGGCCTACGAGCAGTACTTC
TRBJ2-7	NA	NA	TRBV11-2	CASSLGQGVGEQYF	TGTGCCAGCAGCTTAGGGCAGGGTGTTGGCGAGCAGTACTTC
TRBJ2-1	NA	NA	TRBV7-8	CASSLGRGYNEQFF	TGTGCCAGCAGCTTAGGGCGAGGGTACAATGAGCAGTTCTTC
TRBJ2-7	TRBD1	NA	TRBV27	CASSPGQGYSYEQYF	TGTGCCAGCAGCCCAGGACAGGGGTACTCCTACGAGCAGTACTTC
TRBJ2-1	NA	NA	TRBV10-1	CASSRDTQRYISYNEQFF	TGCGCCAGCAGTCGGGACACTCAACGATATATTTCCTACAATGAGCAGTTCTTC
TRBJ2-3	NA	NA	TRBV11-2	CASSLAYDRTDTQYF	TGTGCCAGCAGCTTAGCTTATGACCGCACAGATACGCAGTATTTT
TRBJ2-1	TRBD2	NA	TRBV7-8	CASRYSGSSYNEQFF	TGTGCCAGCCGTTATAGCGGGAGCTCCTACAATGAGCAGTTCTTC
TRBJ2-7	NA	NA	TRBV10-1	CASRSGEQYF	TGCGCCAGCCGCTCAGGAGAGCAGTACTTC
TRBJ1-2	NA	NA	TRBV9	CASSWDDAQGYTF	TGTGCCAGCAGCTGGGACGACGCCCAGGGCTACACCTTC
TRBJ2-7	NA	NA	TRBV7-9	CASSSANSYEQYF	TGTGCCAGCAGCTCAGCGAACTCCTACGAGCAGTACTTC
TRBJ2-7	TRBD1	NA	TRBV11-2	CASSLGTGRYEQYF	TGTGCCAGCAGCTTAGGGACAGGGCGCTACGAGCAGTACTTC
TRBJ2-5	TRBD2	NA	TRBV5-1	CASERTSGGALETQYF	TGCGCCAGCGAACGGACTAGCGGGGGGGCCTTGGAGACCCAGTACTTC
TRBJ2-7	NA	NA	TRBV5-1	CASSLVSPGTNSYEQYF	TGCGCCAGCAGCTTGGTGTCTCCGGGGACCAACTCCTACGAGCAGTACTTC
TRBJ2-5	NA	NA	TRBV5-1	CASSLGTSETQYF	TGCGCCAGCAGCTTAGGAACTAGCGAGACCCAGTACTTC
TRBJ2-1	TRBD1	NA	TRBV18	CASSPAGTGNYNEQFF	TGTGCCAGCTCACCGGCTGGGACAGGGAATTACAATGAGCAGTTCTTC
TRBJ1-5	NA	NA	TRBV6-1	CASSDSNQPQHF	TGTGCCAGCAGCGATAGCAATCAGCCCCAGCATTTT
TRBJ2-1	NA	NA	TRBV19	CASSIDFNEQFF	TGTGCCAGTAGTATAGATTTCAATGAGCAGTTCTTC
TRBJ2-7	NA	NA	TRBV19	CASSLQGPSYEQYF	TGTGCCAGTAGCCTCCAGGGGCCAAGCTACGAGCAGTACTTC
TRBJ1-2	NA	once	TRBV4-1	CASSPGGLQVTYGYTF	TGCGCCAGCAGCCCCGGGGGACTCCAGGTTACCTATGGCTACACCTTC
TRBJ2-7	NA	once	TRBV2	CASSDPGTWEQYF	TGTGCCAGCAGTGATCCGGGAACCTGGGAGCAGTACTTC
TRBJ1-5	TRBD1	NA	TRBV27	CATQQGADNQPQHF	TGTGCTACACAACAGGGGGCGGACAATCAGCCCCAGCATTTT
TRBJ2-7	NA	NA	TRBV28	CASSTLDRPYEQYF	TGTGCCAGCAGTACCCTGGACAGACCCTACGAGCAGTACTTC
TRBJ2-6	NA	NA	TRBV27	CASSQEGAGANVLTF	TGTGCCAGCAGTCAGGAAGGGGCTGGGGCCAACGTCCTGACTTTC
TRBJ2-3	TRBD1	NA	TRBV27	CASRTTGADTQYF	TGTGCCAGCAGAACAACAGGGGCAGATACGCAGTATTTT
TRBJ2-2	TRBD2	NA	TRBV19	CASSIGPRGPLAGGYTGELFF	TGTGCCAGTAGTATAGGGCCCCGCGGTCCTCTAGCGGGGGGATACACCGGGGAGCTGTTTTTT
TRBJ2-7	NA	few	TRBV2	CASSEALGYEQYF	TGTGCCAGCAGTGAAGCGCTCGGCTACGAGCAGTACTTC
TRBJ2-3	NA	medium-sized	TRBV28	CATVGGTDTQYF	TGTGCCACAGTGGGGGGAACAGATACGCAGTATTTT
TRBJ2-1	NA	NA	TRBV13	CASSPHYNEQFF	TGTGCCAGCAGCCCCCATTACAATGAGCAGTTCTTC
TRBJ2-5	NA	NA	TRBV5-1	CASSFRSDSPQETQYF	TGCGCCAGCAGCTTTCGGAGTGACAGTCCTCAAGAGACCCAGTACTTC
TRBJ1-1	NA	NA	TRBV7-6	CASSLVWGGRNTEAFF	TGTGCCAGCAGCTTAGTGTGGGGGGGACGGAACACTGAAGCTTTCTTT
TRBJ2-7	NA	NA	TRBV7-9	CASRHHDEQYF	TGTGCCAGCAGACACCACGACGAGCAGTACTTC
TRBJ1-2	NA	NA	TRBV13	CASSLRRDFNYGYTF	TGTGCCAGCAGCCTTCGCCGGGACTTTAACTATGGCTACACCTTC
TRBJ2-1	NA	NA	TRBV5-1	CASSGDGYAYNEQFF	TGCGCCAGCAGCGGCGACGGGTACGCGTACAATGAGCAGTTCTTC